A single sample is the source of the 23 T cell receptor beta chains below, sequenced in a study of identical twins. TCRdb re-analysed the 5' RACE reads in MiXCR, keeping a single row per CDR3 protein. The data contain hundreds of thousands of distinct CDR3 sequences, more than 20% of them singletons. These same records also appear under a second study, on yellow fever vaccine responses in identical twins.

The sequencing sample was made of CD4+ T cells sorted from blood. These receptors all come from a woman under 30 in good health.

This chain uses TRBV12-3 or TRBV12-4 with TRBJ2-5, with TRBD2 identical over 14 bases. With 4 bases clipped from V and 4 bases from J, the junction kept 11 bases outside the gene matches. The CDR3 has 18 residues. CDR3 sequence (DNA): TGTGCCAGCAGTTCACGGAGCGGGACTAGCGGGAGATTAGAGACCCAGTACTTC. Amino acid sequence: CASSSRSGTSGRLETQYF.

The chain couples TRBV5-1 to TRBJ2-3; the match to TRBD2 covers 9 bases. The ends lost 5 bases at V and 2 bases at J; junction bases unmatched: 9. The length of the CDR3 is 16 residues. From germline, CDR1 is SGHRS and CDR2 YFSETQ. This CDR3 is CASRRGGMGDTDTQYF. Written as DNA, the CDR3 is TGCGCCAGCAGGCGGGGGGGCATGGGAGACACAGATACGCAGTATTTT.

The chain carries TRBV5-1 and TRBJ2-6, with 8 nucleotides matching TRBD1. This CDR3 is 19 amino acids long. Germline V gene lookup returns CDR1 SGHRS and CDR2 YFSETQ. J lost 0 bases, V lost 4 bases, and 12 bases had no gene match. The CDR3 region has the DNA TGCGCCAGCAGCCCAGGGCGGGACAGGAGCTCCTCTGGGGCCAACGTCCTGACTTTC. It translates to CASSPGRDRSSSGANVLTF.

The V and J genes are TRBV6-1 and TRBJ2-7, with TRBD2 matching over 11 bases. Trimming took 0 bases from V and 2 from J; bases not matched to a gene: 6. This CDR3 region has 17 residues. Germline V gene data show CDR1 as MNHNS and CDR2 as SASEGT. This chain's CDR3 is CASSEAWLAGGTYEQYV. CDR3 DNA: TGTGCCAGCAGTGAAGCGTGGCTAGCGGGGGGCACCTACGAGCAGTACGTC.

In its sample, this clonotype was seen a few times. The CDR3 DNA reads TGCAGCGCCATAAAACTAGCGGGAGTTGGCAATGAGCAGTTCTTC. As protein: CSAIKLAGVGNEQFF. The chain has TRBV29-1 and TRBJ2-1, with 11 bases that match TRBD2. The V gene end was trimmed by 7 bases and the J gene end by 6 bases; junction bases not matched to a gene: 11. Germline V CDR1 and CDR2: SQVTM, ANQGSEA. The CDR3 covers 15 residues.

V and J are TRBV7-9 and TRBJ2-5; maybe TRBD1 (6 bases). This CDR3 has 16 residues. Germline-derived CDR1 and CDR2 are SEHNR and FQNEAQ (reference sequence). Deletions cut 5 bases from V and 1 base from J, with 17 bases between. The CDR3 sequence is CASSARDLGGQETQYF. CDR3 in DNA: TGTGCCAGCAGCGCCCGGGACCTAGGGGGCCAAGAGACCCAGTACTTC.

The V call is TRBV28, the J call TRBJ2-7, with D perhaps matching TRBD1 (6 bases). The CDR3 runs to 14 residues. V lost 4 bases and J 7 bases, leaving 17 bases between the germline ends. Germline-derived CDR1 and CDR2 are MDHEN and SYDVKM. The chain's CDR3 is CASSSGTTLGEQYV. The CDR3 region has the DNA TGTGCCAGCAGTTCCGGGACAACCTTAGGAGAGCAGTACGTC.

The chain has TRBV28 and TRBJ2-1; 16 bases align to TRBD2. V was pared by 8 bases and J by 3 bases, with 10 bases of the junction left unmatched. This CDR3 comprises 18 residues. Germline V CDR1 and CDR2: MDHEN, SYDVKM. The CDR3 coding sequence is TGTGCCAGCGCGACCGGGACTAGCGGGGGGGTCTTCTACAATGAGCAGTTCTTC. This gives the protein CASATGTSGGVFYNEQFF.

The chain is built from TRBV7-9 and TRBJ1-1; a possible D gene is TRBD1 (5 bases). Germline V gene lookup returns CDR1 SEHNR and CDR2 FQNEAQ (reference sequence). V was trimmed by 3 bases and J by 0 bases, leaving 8 bases between them. The CDR3 contains 14 residues. The CDR3 DNA reads TGTGCCAGCAGCTTTCAGGACATGAACACTGAAGCTTTCTTT. It is translated as CASSFQDMNTEAFF.

V usage is TRBV6-2 or TRBV6-3 and J usage is TRBJ2-1; TRBD2 agrees at 10 bases. From germline, CDR1 is MNHEY and CDR2 SVGEGT. The ends lost 6 bases at V and 15 bases at J; junction bases unmatched: 11. CDR3 size: 13 residues. The CDR3 here is CASSTGLAPPGFF. The CDR3 nucleotides are TGTGCCAGCAGCACGGGACTAGCGCCCCCGGGGTTCTTC.

CDR3 DNA: TGTGCCAGCAGTGAACCCCCACGAGGGACCGGGAGGGTTCCCGGGGAGCTGTTTTTT. Translation: CASSEPPRGTGRVPGELFF. The rearrangement links TRBV2 to TRBJ2-2; 8 bases agree with TRBD2. In germline, CDR1 is SNHLY, CDR2 FYNNEI. The CDR3 is made up of 19 amino acids. After removal of 2 bases from V and 6 bases from J, the junction contained 17 bases not matched to a gene.

This clonotype was found a few times. CDR3 sequence reads: CASSQEFRQEQFF. Here the CDR3 DNA reads TGTGCCAGCAGCCAAGAGTTTAGGCAAGAGCAGTTCTTC. This sequence joins TRBV3-1 and TRBJ2-1; no reliable D call. This CDR3 spans 13 amino acids. Trimming stripped 0 bases from V and 10 bases from J, with 10 bases between. Germline V CDR1 and CDR2: LGHDT, YNNKEL (reference sequence).

V and J are TRBV10-3 and TRBJ2-3; D is uncertain. Germline CDR1 reads ENHRY; CDR2 reads SYGVKD. The V end was cut by 2 bases, the J end by 5 bases, with 8 bases between. This CDR3 has 13 amino acids. CDR3 sequence (DNA): TGTGCCATCAGTGAGCTCCCGGGAGATACGCAGTATTTT. Its protein product is CAISELPGDTQYF.

This sequence joins TRBV7-2 and TRBJ2-2; D gene ambiguous. The CDR3 totals 16 residues. V lost 5 bases and J 7 bases, leaving 20 bases between the germline ends. Germline assignment: CDR1 SGHTA and CDR2 FQGNSA. CDR3 bases: TGTGCCAGCAGCCCGACTCCCCAAACTTCCTACGGGGAGCTGTTTTTT. Residues: CASSPTPQTSYGELFF. The whole variable domain, filled in from reference TRBV7-2 and TRBJ2-2, reads GAGVSQSPSNKVTEKGKDVELRCDPISGHTALYWYRQSLGQGLEFLIYFQGNSAPDKSGLPSDRFSAERTGGSVSTLTIQRTQQEDSAVYLCASSPTPQTSYGELFFGEGSRLTVL.

This clonotype was seen ten or more times. The V and J genes are TRBV11-1 and TRBJ2-7; possibly TRBD1 for D (6 bases). V was trimmed by 2 bases and J by 1 base, leaving 27 bases between them. Germline V CDR1 and CDR2: SGHAT, FQDESV (reference sequence). CDR3 length: 20 amino acids. CDR3 sequence (DNA): TGTGCCAGCAGCTTACCCCGGACAGTCATCACAATATTAATTTCCTACGAGCAGTACGTC. Translation gives CASSLPRTVITILISYEQYV.

The chain uses TRBV3-1 and TRBJ2-5; no reliable D call. V was clipped by 4 bases and J by 4 bases, with 13 bases between them. Germline V gene data show CDR1 as LGHDT and CDR2 as YNNKEL (reference sequence). This CDR3 is built from 14 residues. In DNA, the CDR3 is TGTGCCAGCAGCCCGTACGAGCATGCAGAGACCCAGTACTTC. Amino acids: CASSPYEHAETQYF.

The chain employs TRBV7-8 and TRBJ2-7; D gene uncertain. CDR1 and CDR2 from the germline V gene are SGHVS and FQNEAQ. V dropped 5 bases and J dropped 1 base, with 6 bases sitting between them. The CDR3 has 12 residues. CDR3 nucleotides: TGTGCCAGCAGCAAAGAATCCTACGAGCAGTACTTC. This sequence encodes CASSKESYEQYF.

V and J are TRBV5-1 and TRBJ2-1; D unclear. This CDR3 region has 15 residues. Germline V gives CDR1 SGHRS, CDR2 YFSETQ. V gave up 5 bases and J gave up 6 bases, with 18 bases separating them. The CDR3 spells CASRPTGTPGNEQFF. CDR3 sequence (DNA): TGCGCCAGCAGACCGACCGGTACCCCCGGCAATGAGCAGTTCTTC.

The chain links TRBV29-1 to TRBJ2-2; 16 bases map to TRBD2. The J segment lost 15 bases and the V segment lost 6 bases, leaving 4 bases of the junction unmatched. This CDR3 contains 12 residues. Germline V lookup: CDR1 SQVTM, CDR2 ANQGSEA. The DNA for the CDR3 is TGCAGCGTCGGGACTAGCGGGGGGGCGGTGTTTTTT. This gives the protein CSVGTSGGAVFF.

This sequence joins TRBV5-1 and TRBJ2-3; TRBD2 matches 10 bases. The CDR3 sequence is 17 residues long. Germline assignment: CDR1 SGHRS and CDR2 YFSETQ. Trimming cost V 4 bases and J 3 bases; bases outside gene matches: 11. The CDR3 region is CASSSSTSGPFTDTQYF. CDR3 coding DNA: TGCGCCAGCAGCAGCTCGACTAGCGGGCCTTTTACAGATACGCAGTATTTT.

This chain joins TRBV11-2 and TRBJ2-5; D is ambiguous. CDR3 length equals 15 residues. CDR1 and CDR2 from the germline V gene are SGHAT and FQNNGV. Trimming left V 4 bases short and J 6 bases short, with 18 bases between. The CDR3 region is CASSSNYDPTKTQYF. The CDR3 nucleotides are TGTGCCAGCAGCTCGAACTACGACCCAACCAAGACCCAGTACTTC.

V gene TRBV9 combines with J gene TRBJ2-2; 9 nucleotides align to TRBD2. With 0 bases clipped from V and 4 bases from J, the junction kept 7 bases outside the gene matches. This CDR3 has 17 residues. Germline V gives CDR1 SGDLS, CDR2 YYNGEE. The CDR3 DNA sequence: TGTGCCAGCAGCGTAGATCCTAGCGGGAAAGGCACCGGGGAGCTGTTTTTT. It codes for CASSVDPSGKGTGELFF.

This clonotype was counted once. The chain carries TRBV28 and TRBJ2-7; D not certain. Per germline, CDR1 MDHEN and CDR2 SYDVKM. The CDR3 is 13 residues long. Deletions cut 5 bases from V and 0 bases from J, with 8 bases between. The CDR3, as DNA: TGTGCCAGCAGTCCGGTTGACTCCTACGAGCAGTACGTC. It encodes CASSPVDSYEQYV.